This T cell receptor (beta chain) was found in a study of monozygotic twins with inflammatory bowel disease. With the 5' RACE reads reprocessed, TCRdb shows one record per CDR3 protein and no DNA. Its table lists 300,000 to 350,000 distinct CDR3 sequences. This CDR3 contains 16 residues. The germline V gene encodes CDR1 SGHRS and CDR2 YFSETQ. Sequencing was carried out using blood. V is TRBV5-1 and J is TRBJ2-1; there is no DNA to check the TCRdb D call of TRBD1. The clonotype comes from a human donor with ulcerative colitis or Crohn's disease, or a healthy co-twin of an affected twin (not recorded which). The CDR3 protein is CASSPGGTGGFYEQFF.